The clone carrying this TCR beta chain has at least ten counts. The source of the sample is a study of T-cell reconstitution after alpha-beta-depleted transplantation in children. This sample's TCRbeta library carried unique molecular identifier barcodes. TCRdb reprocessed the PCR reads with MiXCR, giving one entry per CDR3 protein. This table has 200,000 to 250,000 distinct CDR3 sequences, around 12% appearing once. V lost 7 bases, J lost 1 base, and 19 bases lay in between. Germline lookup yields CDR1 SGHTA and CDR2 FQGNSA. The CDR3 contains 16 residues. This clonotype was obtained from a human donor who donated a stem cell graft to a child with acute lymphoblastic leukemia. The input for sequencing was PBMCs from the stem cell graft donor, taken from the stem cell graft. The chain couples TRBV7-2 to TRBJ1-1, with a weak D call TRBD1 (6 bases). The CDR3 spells CASTGVQGTANTEAFF. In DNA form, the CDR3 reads TGTGCCAGCACCGGTGTACAGGGAACCGCGAACACTGAAGCTTTCTTT.